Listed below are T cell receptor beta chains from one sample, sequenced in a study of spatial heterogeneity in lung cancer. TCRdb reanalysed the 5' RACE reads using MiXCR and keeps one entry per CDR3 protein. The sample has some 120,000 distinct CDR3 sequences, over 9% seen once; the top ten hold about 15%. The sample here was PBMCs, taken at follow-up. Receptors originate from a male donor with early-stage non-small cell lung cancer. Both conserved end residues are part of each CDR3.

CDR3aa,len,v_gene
CAWNRFSTGRSGELFF,16,TRBV30
CASSIGDPLYGYTF,14,TRBV6-5
CASSPPSGANVLTF,14,TRBV12-3/TRBV12-4
CSVSRQGTGLQFF,13,TRBV29-1
CASSLEGVVSSPLHF,15,TRBV9
CASTSNPQNIQYF,13,TRBV7-2
CASSLGLNQPQHF,13,TRBV11-3
CSARGQSSPLHF,12,TRBV20-1
CASKLGENQPQHF,13,TRBV2
CASSLGEGGGRTQYF,15,TRBV7-8
CASSQDLGTSTGYTF,15,TRBV4-3
CASSSRQVPHNEQFF,15,TRBV7-7
CASSHLKGQQGYSNQPQHF,19,TRBV4-1
CASSSPTGLGGYTF,14,TRBV7-2
CSAREGDTSTDTQYF,15,TRBV20-1
CASSLMLAGGFGTQYF,16,TRBV7-3
CASSIGTPQGTQYF,14,TRBV6-2/TRBV6-3
CASSESSYNEQFF,13,TRBV7-9
CASSESGGTEAFF,13,TRBV10-2
CASSPGQRGEQYF,13,TRBV18
CATSDLGTSEQFF,13,TRBV24-1
CASSRRTGGTGELFF,15,TRBV27
CASSYAWDRVSDEQYF,16,TRBV6-5
CSARDPREFRSGANVLTF,18,TRBV20-1
CSAGGTAQPQHF,12,TRBV20-1
CASSLASGGSNEQFF,15,TRBV7-9
CASSLDRDRGHEQYF,15,TRBV7-2
CASSGQLSYGYTF,13,TRBV6-5
CSVEDRNRPYEQYF,14,TRBV29-1
CSVVLDGGPYNEQFF,15,TRBV29-1
CASGRRNGELFF,12,TRBV3-1
CATRHGQGWQETQYF,15,TRBV10-3
CASSLDPGHPLSYEQYF,17,TRBV11-2
CASSRGASNQPQHF,14,TRBV18
CASSFQGKAGYTF,13,TRBV11-2
CSARDSSGGTYEQYF,15,TRBV20-1
CASSQDRQGGTGELFF,16,TRBV3-1
CASSVNAGGLSYEQYF,16,TRBV9
CASRRIGVNEAFF,13,TRBV12-3/TRBV12-4
CASSSPGRKRNQPQHF,16,TRBV7-2
CAWALNYGYTF,11,TRBV30
CAISPGTGGTGELFF,15,TRBV10-3
CASSPRGGVNSYTF,14,TRBV3-1
CASSLAGRTDTQYF,14,TRBV9
CASSLSGGGIQETQYF,16,TRBV5-1
CASAGTGGYNEQFF,14,TRBV6-2/TRBV6-3
CASSPTGYSTDTQYF,15,TRBV18
CASSWGTGDQPQHF,14,TRBV5-1
CASSYGGPTDTQYF,14,TRBV6-5
CSAQPPRGGSYEQYF,15,TRBV20-1
CAISVAGVSNSPLHF,15,TRBV10-3
CASSRRQGVWSGYGYTF,17,TRBV27
CASSLTPTDQSNTGELFF,18,TRBV5-1
CSVGQSRGELFF,12,TRBV29-1
CASKVTALSYEQYF,14,TRBV28